A selection of T cell receptor beta chains follows, all from one sample in a study of identifying expanded T cells in peripheral blood. Repertoires were generated with immunoSEQ multiplex PCR, while TCRdb's copy carries only in-frame clones and drops some. The table includes about 90,000 clones, roughly 87% detected once. The sequencing sample was made of blood. All receptors derive from a person aged 18 to 75 in good health. The CDR3 runs from the conserved cysteine through the conserved F or W. The order of the fields is clone size, V gene, D gene, J gene, CDR3 protein, CDR3 DNA. The D gene is left open where the match is weak. Size is omitted from some rows. Given values are once, few, many or a class for expanded clones.

NA	TRBV21-1	NA	TRBJ1-2	CASSKKGDRWNYGYTF	TGTGCCAGCAGCAAAAAGGGGGACCGATGGAACTATGGCTACACCTTC
few	TRBV7-9	TRBD1	TRBJ2-7	CASSPDRAEQYF	TGTGCCAGCAGCCCGGACAGGGCCGAGCAGTACTTC
once	TRBV7-8	TRBD1	TRBJ2-1	CASSGLGRGSYNEQFF	TGTGCCAGCAGCGGGCTTGGCAGGGGGTCCTACAATGAGCAGTTCTTC
NA	TRBV7-3	TRBD2	TRBJ2-5	CASSLRGSGGKETQYF	TGTGCCAGCAGCTTAAGAGGTAGCGGGGGTAAAGAGACCCAGTACTTC
few	TRBV6-1	NA	TRBJ1-6	CASSEGRASPLHF	TGTGCCAGCAGTGAAGGCAGGGCTTCACCCCTCCACTTT
NA	TRBV27	NA	TRBJ2-4	CASSSLGSKNIQYF	TGTGCCAGCAGTTCACTGGGGTCCAAAAACATTCAGTACTTC
NA	TRBV18	NA	TRBJ2-5	CASSPRAGVDAQYF	TGTGCCAGCTCACCACGGGCAGGGGTGGACGCCCAGTACTTC
NA	TRBV6-1	TRBD1	TRBJ1-1	CASSRGQAGNTEAFF	TGTGCCAGCAGTAGGGGACAGGCGGGGAACACTGAAGCTTTCTTT
NA	TRBV5-1	NA	TRBJ2-6	CASSSASGANVLTF	TGCGCCAGCAGCAGCGCCTCTGGGGCCAACGTCCTGACTTTC
once	TRBV13	TRBD1	TRBJ2-3	CASSSTRDRSKDTQYF	TGTGCCAGCAGCTCCACCCGGGACAGGAGTAAAGATACGCAGTATTTT
NA	TRBV6-5	NA	TRBJ2-3	CASSYLAGRGDTQYF	TGTGCCAGCAGTTACCTCGCAGGGCGGGGAGATACGCAGTATTTT
NA	TRBV13	TRBD2	TRBJ2-4	CASSPRLAGDVSIQYF	TGTGCCAGCAGCCCAAGACTAGCGGGGGATGTGAGCATTCAGTACTTC
once	TRBV19	NA	TRBJ1-1	CASSIRREAFF	TGTGCCAGTAGTATAAGACGTGAAGCTTTCTTT
NA	TRBV5-5	NA	TRBJ1-2	CASSWGNRGLASGYTF	TGTGCCAGCAGCTGGGGGAATAGGGGCTTGGCGAGTGGCTACACCTTC
NA	TRBV5-1	NA	TRBJ1-1	CASSLGAANTEAFF	TGCGCCAGCAGCTTGGGAGCAGCCAACACTGAAGCTTTCTTT
NA	TRBV6-5	TRBD1	TRBJ2-3	CASTRQGARTDTQYF	TGTGCCAGCACACGGCAGGGGGCGCGAACAGATACGCAGTATTTT
NA	TRBV7-7	TRBD2	TRBJ2-1	CASSLYPGGTYNEQFF	TGTGCCAGCAGCTTATATCCGGGGGGGACCTACAATGAGCAGTTCTTC
NA	TRBV10-3	TRBD1	TRBJ1-1	CAIIGTGLTEAFF	TGTGCCATCATTGGGACAGGGCTTACTGAAGCTTTCTTT
NA	TRBV10-3	NA	TRBJ1-2	CAIRLGPVNYGYTF	TGTGCCATCAGATTGGGGCCCGTTAACTATGGCTACACCTTC
NA	TRBV19	TRBD2	TRBJ2-1	CASSGAGLAGVTEQFF	TGTGCCAGTAGTGGGGCGGGACTAGCGGGAGTTACTGAGCAGTTCTTC
NA	TRBV5-1	TRBD2	TRBJ2-7	CASSLYSSGSSYEQYF	TGCGCCAGCAGCCTCTACTCTAGCGGGAGCTCCTACGAGCAGTACTTC
NA	TRBV28	TRBD1	TRBJ2-1	CASSKSAGTVGNEQFF	TGTGCCAGCAGTAAAAGCGCCGGGACAGTGGGCAATGAGCAGTTCTTC
NA	TRBV30	NA	TRBJ1-1	CAWSGGNTEAFF	TGTGCCTGGAGTGGCGGGAACACTGAAGCTTTCTTT
once	TRBV30	NA	TRBJ2-7	CAWRGTHPYEQYF	TGTGCCTGGAGGGGAACCCACCCGTACGAGCAGTACTTC
NA	TRBV4-3	NA	TRBJ2-1	CASSQEFFGTGEQFF	TGCGCCAGCAGCCAAGAATTCTTCGGCACGGGTGAGCAGTTCTTC
once	TRBV29-1	NA	TRBJ2-5	CSVQNWGTQYF	TGCAGCGTTCAAAACTGGGGGACCCAGTACTTC
NA	TRBV19	NA	TRBJ2-7	CASSQETAPSYEQYF	TGTGCCAGTAGCCAAGAGACAGCTCCTTCCTACGAGCAGTACTTC
NA	TRBV5-1	NA	TRBJ1-5	CASSLAESGPQHF	TGCGCCAGCAGCTTGGCCGAGTCGGGCCCCCAGCATTTT
NA	TRBV6-1	TRBD1	TRBJ1-2	CASSPGTGDGYTF	TGTGCCAGCAGCCCCGGGACAGGGGATGGCTACACCTTC
NA	TRBV19	NA	TRBJ1-3	CASTRDGSGNTIYF	TGTGCCAGTACCCGGGACGGCTCTGGAAACACCATATATTTT
NA	TRBV20-1	NA	TRBJ2-7	CSADSSYEQYF	TGCAGTGCTGACAGCTCCTACGAGCAGTACTTC
NA	TRBV9	NA	TRBJ2-3	CASSALGFTDTQYF	TGTGCCAGCAGCGCTTTGGGATTCACAGATACGCAGTATTTT